The sequence of this T cell receptor (beta chain) was determined in a study of shared clonotypes between healthy human individuals. The CDR3 extends over 16 amino acids. Germline trimming cut 2 bases from V and 2 bases from J; bases unmatched to any gene: 5. Per germline, CDR1 MNHNY and CDR2 SVGAGI (reference sequence). The method was immunoSEQ multiplex PCR; TCRdb's version includes in-frame clones alone and lacks a portion of them. The data contain under 2,500,000 clones, approximately 96% of them seen just once; the ten biggest clones take up more than 0.1%. The rearrangement joins TRBV6-6 to TRBJ2-3; TRBD1 matches 9 bases. The sequenced sample consisted of naive CD4+ T cells sorted from blood. Subset: CD45RA+ positively selected. This clonotype was obtained from a young man in good health. CDR3 loop: CASSYPTGGVTDTQYF. The DNA of the CDR3 is TGTGCCAGCAGTTACCCTACAGGGGGCGTCACAGATACGCAGTATTTT.